This T cell receptor (beta chain) was identified during a study of identical twins. Study-level results: The abundant beta clonotypes from cord blood had fewer insertions, and memory repertoires had none of this. Conclusions rested on cross-sectional statistics rather than following the same donors.

The V gene lost 5 bases and the J gene lost 6 bases, with 13 bases spanning the gap. The CDR3 loop spans 13 amino acids. This clonotype was seen only a few times. Antigen: not known. Each CDR3 protein is one row after TCRdb ran MiXCR on the 5' RACE reads. The profile covers roughly 770,000 distinct CDR3 sequences, with roughly 18% appearing a single time and roughly 14% taken by the ten largest. The same sample was also used in a study of T cells expressing NK-cell markers. That work contributes: It was sorted CD3+CD56+NKG2C+, CD3+CD56+NKG2C- and CD3+CD56-NKG2C+ T cells that supplied the TCR beta repertoires. Several donors showed dominant NKG2C+ clonotypes comprising roughly 1.0-7.5% of their CD8+ T cells.

Sample: PBMCs. The J gene is TRBJ1-1, the V gene TRBV12-3 or TRBV12-4; perhaps TRBD1 as D (6 bases). This clonotype originated in a woman aged 18 to 35 in good health. DNA for the CDR3: TGTGCCAGCAGTCCCTTTTGGGGGCCTGAAGCTTTCTTT. It specifies CASSPFWGPEAFF.